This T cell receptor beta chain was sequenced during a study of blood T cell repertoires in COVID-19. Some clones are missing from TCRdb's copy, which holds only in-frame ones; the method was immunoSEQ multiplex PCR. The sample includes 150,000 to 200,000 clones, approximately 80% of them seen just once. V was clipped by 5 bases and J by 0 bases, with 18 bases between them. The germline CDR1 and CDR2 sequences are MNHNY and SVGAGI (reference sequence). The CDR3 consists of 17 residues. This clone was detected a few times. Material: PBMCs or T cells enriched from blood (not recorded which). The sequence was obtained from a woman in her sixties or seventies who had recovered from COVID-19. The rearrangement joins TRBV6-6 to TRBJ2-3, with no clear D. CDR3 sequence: CASSRHTVSSSTDTQYF. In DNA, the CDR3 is TGTGCCAGCAGTCGCCACACCGTTTCTTCTAGCACAGATACGCAGTATTTT.